These 24 T cell receptor beta chains originate from one sample sequenced in a study of chemoradiotherapy in HPV16-positive cancers. Sequencing was performed with immunoSEQ multiplex PCR; in TCRdb, only in-frame clones are kept and a portion is missing. The repertoire holds about 15,000 clones, with just under 70% as singletons. The specimen comprised tumor tissue, sampled from a patient who underwent chemoradiotherapy. The receptors originated from a human donor with HPV-associated anogenital cancer.

The rearrangement uses TRBV27 and TRBJ2-3, with 15 bases lining up with TRBD2. In germline, CDR1 is MNHEY, CDR2 SMNVEV (reference sequence). The J segment lost 3 bases and the V segment lost 6 bases, leaving 13 bases of the junction unmatched. There are 19 residues in the CDR3. CDR3 DNA: TGTGCCAGCAGGTACGGACTAGCGGGGGGGCCGGTAGGTACAGATACGCAGTATTTT. Translated: CASRYGLAGGPVGTDTQYF.

V usage is TRBV10-1 and J usage is TRBJ2-7; TRBD1 aligns across 9 bases. The germline CDR1 and CDR2 sequences are WNHNN and SYGVQD (reference sequence). The CDR3 spans 13 residues. The V segment lost 6 bases and the J segment 6 bases; nucleotides outside the gene matches: 6. The CDR3 region has the DNA TGCGCCAGCAGCCACACGGACAGGGGCGAGCAGTACTTC. It specifies CASSHTDRGEQYF.

V and J are TRBV6-6 and TRBJ1-2; 12 positions agree with TRBD1. J lost 4 bases, V lost 5 bases, and 5 bases had no gene match. Germline CDR1 MNHNY, CDR2 SVGAGI (reference sequence). CDR3 length equals 15 residues. The CDR3 is CASSRDRGQVYGYTF. The CDR3 DNA is TGTGCCAGCAGTCGGGACAGGGGGCAGGTCTATGGCTACACCTTC.

The chain has TRBV4-1 and TRBJ2-5, with 10 bases aligning to TRBD2. Looked up from germline, CDR1 is MGHRA and CDR2 is YSYEKL. Trimming cost V 3 bases and J 2 bases; bases outside gene matches: 9. CDR3 length: 17 amino acids. The CDR3 region is CASSQVHSGGLQETQYF. CDR3 nucleotides: TGCGCCAGCAGCCAGGTTCATAGCGGGGGGCTACAAGAGACCCAGTACTTC.

The chain combines TRBV7-2 with TRBJ1-6, with 7 bases identical to TRBD1. Germline V gene sequence: CDR1 SGHTA, CDR2 FQGNSA. Trimming cost V 5 bases and J 8 bases; bases outside gene matches: 9. The CDR3 runs 15 residues. CDR3 DNA: TGTGCCAGCAGCATCTCGGGGGACAGCTATTCACCCCTCCACTTT. This sequence encodes CASSISGDSYSPLHF.

The chain couples TRBV9 to TRBJ2-1, with TRBD2 matching over 8 bases. The CDR3 extends over 15 amino acids. Germline CDR1 and CDR2: SGDLS and YYNGEE. Losses at the gene ends were 4 bases for V and 6 bases for J; bases not matched to a gene: 9. The CDR3 DNA is TGTGCCAGCAGCCTCGGGGGGGTCCCCTCCAATGAGCAGTTCTTC. Translation: CASSLGGVPSNEQFF.

The chain uses TRBV18 and TRBJ1-2; TRBD1 might be the D (5 bases). The CDR3 has 15 residues. Germline loops: CDR1 KGHSH, CDR2 LQKENI. Trimming took off 3 bases at V and 6 bases at J, with 17 bases between the two ends. The CDR3 region is CASSPTTRGSDGYTF. CDR3 bases: TGTGCCAGCTCACCTACAACCCGGGGGTCTGATGGCTACACCTTC.

This sequence joins TRBV6-1 and TRBJ1-6, with D unclear. The CDR3 extends over 13 amino acids. V was clipped by 7 bases and J by 5 bases, with 9 bases between them. From germline, CDR1 is MNHNS and CDR2 SASEGT. The CDR3 protein is CASNEQNNSPLHF. The CDR3, as DNA: TGTGCCAGCAACGAGCAAAATAATTCACCCCTCCACTTT.

This clone was counted only a few times. CDR3 residues: CARQGASGREPQHF. The CDR3 nucleotides read TGTGCCAGACAGGGGGCATCTGGGCGGGAGCCCCAGCATTTT. The chain couples TRBV9 to TRBJ1-5; 9 nucleotides agree with TRBD1. Trimming removed 8 bases from V and 8 bases from J; junction bases left unmatched: 11. Germline V gene sequence: CDR1 SGDLS, CDR2 YYNGEE. This CDR3 region has 14 residues.

The rearrangement links TRBV4-1 to TRBJ1-2; D is undetermined. The length of the CDR3 is 15 residues. Germline V lookup: CDR1 MGHRA, CDR2 YSYEKL. V lost 0 bases to trimming and J lost 8 bases, with 16 bases between them. The chain's CDR3 is CASSQDQGSPRGYTF. In DNA form, the CDR3 reads TGCGCCAGCAGCCAAGATCAAGGATCGCCCAGGGGCTACACCTTC.

This sequence joins TRBV9 and TRBJ1-1, with a possible D match to TRBD1 (6 bases). V gave up 0 bases and J gave up 1 base, with 10 bases separating them. The CDR3 sequence is 15 residues long. Germline V gene data show CDR1 as SGDLS and CDR2 as YYNGEE. The CDR3 DNA reads TGTGCCAGCAGCGTAGGCCAGGGGAGGAACACTGAAGCTTTCTTT. Amino acids: CASSVGQGRNTEAFF.

The chain has TRBV5-1 and TRBJ1-2, with D possibly matching TRBD1 (5 bases). The CDR3 covers 14 residues. Per the germline V gene, CDR1 is SGHRS and CDR2 is YFSETQ. Trimming left V 5 bases short and J 0 bases short, with 11 bases between. CDR3 in amino acids: CASRGTATNYGYTF. The CDR3 DNA reads as TGCGCCAGCAGGGGGACCGCAACTAACTATGGCTACACCTTC.

This clone was seen more than once but under ten times. CDR3 nucleotide sequence: TGCGCCAGCAGTGCCGGGACTCAGGGCGGGGAGCTGTTTTTT. Translation: CASSAGTQGGELFF. V usage is TRBV5-1 and J usage is TRBJ2-2, with D tentatively TRBD2 (6 bases). This CDR3 is built from 14 residues. Germline V CDR1 and CDR2: SGHRS, YFSETQ. V was pared by 5 bases and J by 7 bases, with 15 bases between.

The V call is TRBV9, the J call TRBJ1-1; D may be TRBD1 (5 bases). Germline CDR1 SGDLS, CDR2 YYNGEE. The ends were cut back, 3 bases at V and 3 bases at J, with 18 bases in the middle. The CDR3 runs 16 residues. The DNA for the CDR3 is TGTGCCAGCAGCGCCAATTGGGGGTTACCGGACACTGAAGCTTTCTTT. Its protein is CASSANWGLPDTEAFF.

By share of the sample, this clone is large (0.1 to 1%). This chain connects TRBV2 to TRBJ2-2, with TRBD2 matching over 7 bases. Germline V gene data show CDR1 as SNHLY and CDR2 as FYNNEI. V gave up 5 bases and J gave up 5 bases; unmatched junction bases: 8. The CDR3 consists of 15 residues. The CDR3 nucleotides are TGTGCCAGCAGTTACGTCGGGGGGAGGACCGGGGAGCTGTTTTTT. It encodes CASSYVGGRTGELFF.

The chain is built from TRBV6-5 and TRBJ2-6, with D uncertain. The CDR3 is made up of 15 amino acids. CDR1 and CDR2 (germline): MNHEY, SVGAGI. V was trimmed by 2 bases and J by 0 bases, leaving 5 bases between them. For the CDR3, the DNA is TGTGCCAGCAGTTACGGGTTCTCTGGGGCCAACGTCCTGACTTTC. Its translation: CASSYGFSGANVLTF.

V gene TRBV15 combines with J gene TRBJ1-1; D remains unclear. CDR1 is LNHNV, CDR2 YYDKDF, per germline (reference sequence). The ends were cut back, 3 bases at V and 0 bases at J, with 11 bases in the middle. CDR3 size: 15 residues. The CDR3 is CATSSMREMNTEAFF. In DNA form, the CDR3 reads TGTGCCACCAGCAGCATGAGGGAGATGAACACTGAAGCTTTCTTT.

V gene TRBV25-1 combines with J gene TRBJ2-2; TRBD2 is a possible D gene (5 bases). V was shortened by 4 bases and J by 8 bases, with 23 bases between the two germline ends. The germline V gene has CDR1 MGHDK and CDR2 SYGVNS. CDR3 length: 17 residues. The CDR3 DNA sequence: TGTGCCAGCAGTGGCTCCGCAGGCTGGAGGCTTGGGGGGGAGCTGTTTTTT. It is translated as CASSGSAGWRLGGELFF. Full variable domain (remainder filled in from reference TRBV25-1 and TRBJ2-2): EADIYQTPRYLVIGTGKKITLECSQTMGHDKMYWYQQDPGMELHLIHYSYGVNSTEKGDLSSESTVSRIRTEHFPLTLESARPSHTSQYLCASSGSAGWRLGGELFFGEGSRLTVL.

In this sample, this clone turned up a few times. CDR3 amino acids: CASGLEDRIPETQYF. In DNA form, the CDR3 reads TGTGCTAGTGGTTTGGAGGACAGAATTCCGGAGACCCAGTACTTC. V is TRBV12-5 and J is TRBJ2-5; possibly TRBD1 for D (6 bases). Germline V gene lookup returns CDR1 LGHNT and CDR2 FRNRAP. This CDR3 is 15 amino acids long. V lost 1 base, J lost 5 bases, and 14 bases lay in between.

The chain carries TRBV7-9 and TRBJ1-2, with TRBD1 as a possible D gene (5 bases). V shed 1 base and J shed 6 bases, with 9 bases lying between them. This CDR3 contains 13 residues. Germline lookup yields CDR1 SEHNR and CDR2 FQNEAQ (reference sequence). The CDR3 is CASSLGQTNGYTF. In DNA form, the CDR3 reads TGTGCCAGCAGCTTAGGACAGACTAATGGCTACACCTTC.

A single count supports this clone. The chain joins TRBV6-1 to TRBJ2-7; no firm D call. Germline CDR1 and CDR2: MNHNS and SASEGT. Trimming took off 4 bases at V and 1 base at J, with 2 bases between the two ends. The CDR3 is 11 amino acids. In nucleotides, the CDR3 is TGTGCCAGCAGTGTGTCCTACGAGCAGTACTTC. It codes for CASSVSYEQYF.

The chain has TRBV9 and TRBJ2-5; D is perhaps TRBD2 (6 bases). Trimming cost V 4 bases and J 5 bases, with 12 bases left between them. Germline V CDR1 and CDR2: SGDLS, YYNGEE. This CDR3 is built from 13 residues. In DNA, the CDR3 is TGTGCCAGCAGCCCAGCCGGGGGTGAGACCCAGTACTTC. Its protein product is CASSPAGGETQYF.

The chain's CDR3 is CASSIWGRGENIQYF. As DNA, the CDR3 is TGTGCCAGTAGTATATGGGGAAGGGGCGAAAACATTCAGTACTTC. V and J are TRBV19 and TRBJ2-4; D may be TRBD1 (5 bases). This CDR3 contains 15 residues. Germline CDR1 LNHDA, CDR2 SQIVND (reference sequence). V was clipped by 2 bases and J by 5 bases, with 13 bases between them.

The V call is TRBV10-3, the J call TRBJ2-7, with 10 bases that match TRBD1. Trimming at V came to 6 bases and at J to 5 bases, leaving 7 bases not matched to a gene. CDR3 length: 14 residues. CDR1 ENHRY and CDR2 SYGVKD come from the germline V gene. CDR3 residues: CAIRVTGGVNEQYF. The CDR3 nucleotides read TGTGCCATCAGAGTGACAGGGGGCGTCAACGAGCAGTACTTC.